This TCR beta chain derives from a study of blood T cell repertoires in COVID-19 (dated by TCRdb to the early 2020s). About the full investigation: Samples covering the acute and convalescent phases of COVID-19 were provided by collaborators in the United States, Italy and Spain. Deeply sampled blood TCRbeta repertoires from subjects exposed to, actively infected with, or recovered from COVID-19 were included in the dataset. Where available, HLA class I and class II types were taken from metadata supplied by the sample provider and were not determined by assay-based typing. A freely available public database, intended as a resource for researchers studying the immune response to SARS-CoV-2, is where the repertoires were released. Samples came from the ongoing ImmuneRACE study (first 160 participants) plus 1,254 subjects from 6 global collaborators. Nearly every sample came with metadata listing a de-identified subject ID, COVID-19 status, age in years and sex. The material from the prospective study consisted of cDNA or gDNA derived from T cells, B-cell-depleted T cells, or PBMCs.

V is cut back by 8 bases and J by 9 bases, with 16 bases in the junction unmatched. Reading from cysteine to phenylalanine, the CDR3 counts 17 amino acids. Only the CDR3 DNA is retained, 51 bases long and in frame from the first base. The germline V gene sets CDR1 to SGHAT and CDR2 to FQNNGV. With respect to this clone: The specificity of this receptor is unknown. No clone much larger than this one lies a single base away; base qualities are absent.

General conclusions and limits of the study: How much clinical and demographic metadata was included differed by source and by participant, and the metadata was provided uncurated.

The immunoSEQ Assay, a bias-controlled multiplex PCR, was used to amplify TCRbeta CDR3 regions from genomic DNA. On the study's bioinformatics: Nucleated cell counts per sample were estimated from amplification of reference gene primers within the assay. To quantify the absolute abundance of each unique TCRbeta CDR3 rearrangement, sequence reads were collapsed and filtered. Productive Simpson clonality was computed per sample as the square root of Simpson's diversity index over productive rearrangements. TCRdb obtained this table from immuneACCESS and retained in-frame rearrangements with V and J assigned. These tables miss some clones; where compared with another copy, unresolved V genes account for less than half of the shortfall, and the remainder is unexplained. For V, J and clone size, that table is used; D and trimming come from the DNA. In all, the sample holds 210,000 or so clones, and 85% of those were seen once. Clones ranked in the top ten supply about 5.1% of the sample.

At one collaborating source in Seattle, patients were enrolled during active infection and were followed longitudinally through the course of disease. Collaborating institutions collected whole blood in K2EDTA tubes following their own protocols. Collaborator samples were shipped for TCRbeta analysis as frozen whole blood, isolated PBMCs, or DNA extracted from either sample type. The rearrangement joined TRBV11-2 to TRBJ1-6; 10 central bases correspond to TRBD1. Sequencing input: peripheral blood. This TCR was recovered from a middle-aged man with COVID-19, enrolled during active disease. The DNA reads as follows: TGTGCCAGCTCAAAACAACCCGGACAGGGGGTTGGTTCACCCCTCCACTTT. Protein translation: CASSKQPGQGVGSPLHF. With all but the CDR3 taken from the reference TRBV11-2 and TRBJ1-6 genes, the full variable domain is: EAGVAQSPRYKIIEKRQSVAFWCNPISGHATLYWYQQILGQGPKLLIQFQNNGVVDDSQLPKDRFSAERLKGVDSTLKIQPAKLEDSAVYLCASSKQPGQGVGSPLHFGNGTRLTVT.